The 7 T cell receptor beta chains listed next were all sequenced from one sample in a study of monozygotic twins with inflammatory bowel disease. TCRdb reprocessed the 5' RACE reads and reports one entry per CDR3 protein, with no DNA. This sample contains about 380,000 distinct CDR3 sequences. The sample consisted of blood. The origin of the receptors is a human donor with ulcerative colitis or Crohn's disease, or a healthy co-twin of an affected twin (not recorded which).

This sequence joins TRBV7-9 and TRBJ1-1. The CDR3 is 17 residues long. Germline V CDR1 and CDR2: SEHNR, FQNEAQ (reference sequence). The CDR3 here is CASSFIPHGRMNTEAFF.

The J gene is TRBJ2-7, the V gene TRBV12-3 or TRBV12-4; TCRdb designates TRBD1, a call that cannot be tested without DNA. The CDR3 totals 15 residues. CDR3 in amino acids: CASSPRTGGSYEQYF.

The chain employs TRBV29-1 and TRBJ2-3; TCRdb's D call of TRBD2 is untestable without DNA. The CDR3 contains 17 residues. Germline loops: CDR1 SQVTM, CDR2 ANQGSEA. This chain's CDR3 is CSVETSGGALFSDTQYF.

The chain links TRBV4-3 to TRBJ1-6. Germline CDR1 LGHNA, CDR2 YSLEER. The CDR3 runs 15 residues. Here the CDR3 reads CASSQDGGVDSPLHF.

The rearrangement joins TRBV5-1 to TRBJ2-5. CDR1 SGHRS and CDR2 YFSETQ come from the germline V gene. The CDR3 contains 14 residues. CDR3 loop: CASSLSVGEETQYF.

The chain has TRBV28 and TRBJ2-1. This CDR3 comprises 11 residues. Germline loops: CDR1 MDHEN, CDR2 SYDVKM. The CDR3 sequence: CASSLNNEQFF. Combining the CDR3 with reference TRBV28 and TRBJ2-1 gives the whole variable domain DVKVTQSSRYLVKRTGEKVFLECVQDMDHENMFWYRQDPGLGLRLIYFSYDVKMKEKGDIPEGYSVSREKKERFSLILESASTNQTSMYLCASSLNNEQFFGPGTRLTVL.

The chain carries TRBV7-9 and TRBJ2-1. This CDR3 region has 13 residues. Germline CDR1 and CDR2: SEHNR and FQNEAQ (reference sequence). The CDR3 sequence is CASGKQTNNEQFF.